This T cell receptor (beta chain) was sequenced for a study of neoadjuvant nivolumab and ipilimumab in lung cancer (dated by TCRdb to the early 2020s). In the study overall: Nivolumab was administered intravenously at 3 mg/kg on days 1, 15 and 29, and in the combination arm ipilimumab 1 mg/kg was added on day 1 only. The primary trial endpoint was the major pathologic response (MPR) rate in the intention-to-treat population in each study arm. In the trial, around 43 patients with operable NSCLC were treated, of whom some 23 were randomized to nivolumab monotherapy and around 21 to nivolumab plus ipilimumab. The study compared TCR repertoires in pretherapy (baseline) peripheral blood with TCR repertoires in tumors resected at surgery after neoadjuvant immune checkpoint blockade. Matched pretherapy and resected tumor pairs were analyzed for seven patients: four treated with nivolumab and three with nivolumab plus ipilimumab.

In its sample, this clone was seen a few times. The target of this receptor is not known. Per-base quality was not reported, and no clone a single base away is much larger than it. The V and J ends are trimmed by 4 bases and 0 bases, leaving 10 bases between them. CDR1 and CDR2, per the germline V gene, are SGHAT and FQNNGV. Spanning cysteine to phenylalanine, the CDR3 consists of 15 amino acids. Only the CDR3 DNA is retained, 45 bases long and in frame from the first base. Library method: the immunoSEQ multiplex PCR assay. The source study handled its data this way. Repertoires were summarized in terms of richness and clonality, and significantly expanded and contracted clones between pre- and post-therapy samples were identified. What TCRdb holds here is the immuneACCESS table cut down to in-frame rearrangements. Part of the clones is not present; checked against another copy, under half of the missing clones reflect an unresolved V gene, and the others are unexplained. From that table come the V and J calls and clone size; the DNA was used to work out D and trimming. The table for this sample lists 18,000 or so clones; 65% to 85% of them were counted only once. 9% of the sample lies in the top ten.

The time point label of this sample denotes: at surgical resection after neoadjuvant nivolumab +/- ipilimumab. Samples came from the phase 2 randomized NEOSTAR trial, which tested neoadjuvant nivolumab or nivolumab plus ipilimumab followed by surgery in operable NSCLC. On the study overall, not on this receptor specifically: TCR sequencing was performed in a small number of samples. No significant correlation was found between TCR clonality and pathologic tumor regression, and only one major-pathologic-response sample was available for the clonality analysis. Pretherapy blood TCR richness correlated positively with richness in tumors resected after neoadjuvant therapy (Spearman R = 0.82). TCR richness and clonality were greater in resected tumors than in tumor-adjacent uninvolved lung, and increases were seen in more dual-therapy-treated tumors. Tumor T-cell richness and clonality rose from pretherapy to surgery in three of three dual-therapy tumors but in only two of four nivolumab-treated tumors.

This sequence originates from an adult with non-small cell lung cancer. The source material was tumor tissue, sampled after neoadjuvant nivolumab, alone or with ipilimumab, at or shortly before surgery. The chain uses TRBV11-2 and TRBJ1-5, with a weak D call of TRBD1 (6 bases match). The DNA is TGTGCCAGCAGCTCGACAGGTTATAGCAATCAGCCCCAGCATTTT. Translation gives CASSSTGYSNQPQHF.